The next 2 T cell receptor beta chains were all read from a single sample in a study of human T cells and chemical hapten exposure. The time point here: healthy volunteer bleed at 2 weeks. Unfractionated whole blood served as the source for total RNA extraction. From the RACE reads, TCRdb called clonotypes with MiXCR, one entry per CDR3 protein. The repertoire has about 46,000 distinct CDR3 sequences, around 4.1% of them found once; the top ten carry approximately 1.5%. Sequenced material: whole blood. These receptors originate from a female donor in good health. Some clones in this sample may be carry-over from other donors' samples.

This clonotype was counted at least ten times. J is TRBJ2-5 and V is TRBV5-8; perhaps TRBD1 as D (5 bases). V was pared by 0 bases and J by 2 bases, with 8 bases between. This CDR3 region has 14 residues. CDR1 and CDR2 from the germline V gene are SGHTS and YDEGEE. This chain's CDR3 is CASSLGQIQETQYF. The CDR3 DNA sequence: TGTGCCAGCAGCTTGGGACAGATTCAAGAGACCCAGTACTTC.

There are many counts of this clonotype. V is TRBV7-2 and J is TRBJ2-1; 10 bases are shared with TRBD2. The CDR3 extends over 16 amino acids. V lost 3 bases, J lost 8 bases, and 10 bases stayed unmatched. The germline V gene encodes CDR1 SGHTA and CDR2 FQGNSA. The CDR3 is CASSLKRGGSSDEQFF. As DNA, the CDR3 is TGTGCCAGCAGCTTGAAGCGGGGGGGCAGTTCAGATGAGCAGTTCTTC.